This record covers a single T cell receptor beta chain. Its antigen remains unidentified. Germline values: CDR1 SGHRS, CDR2 YFSETQ. The CDR3 sequence is 16 residues long. After removal of 1 base from V and 2 bases from J, the junction contained 7 bases not matched to a gene. The PCR was carried out with 60 Vbeta primers and 13 Jbeta primers. Data came from immunoSEQ multiplex PCR; TCRdb stores just in-frame clones and leaves some out. Of hundreds of thousands of clones in the sample, 85% to 90% were seen once. The sample belongs to a study of cytomegalovirus exposure and HLA in healthy donors. Study-level points and caveats: Roughly uniform depth of sequencing across donors was assumed in presence/absence analyses. Most TCR sequences proved rare, with some public TCRs found in many donors.

The TCR originated in a woman aged 18-29 years in good health and CMV-seronegative. The sample consisted of PBMCs. V usage is TRBV5-1 and J usage is TRBJ2-3; 7 positions match TRBD1. The CDR3 protein is CASSLNKGAFTDTQYF. For the CDR3, the DNA is TGCGCCAGCAGCTTGAATAAGGGGGCGTTCACAGATACGCAGTATTTT. Full variable domain (outside the CDR3, taken from reference TRBV5-1 and TRBJ2-3): KAGVTQTPRYLIKTRGQQVTLSCSPISGHRSVSWYQQTPGQGLQFLFEYFSETQRNKGNFPGRFSGRQFSNSRSEMNVSTLELGDSALYLCASSLNKGAFTDTQYFGPGTRLTVL.